Listed below are T cell receptor beta chains from one sample, sequenced in a study of T cell responses to AZD1222 COVID-19 vaccine. Only in-frame clones appear in the TCRdb table, and some are missing; sequencing was by immunoSEQ multiplex PCR. Of approximately 140,000 clones listed, approximately 85% are singletons. The source was peripheral blood, collected on day 0 of MenACWY control vaccination. The receptor source for this set is an adult in good health. Both conserved end residues are part of each CDR3. The order of the fields is clone size, V gene, J gene, CDR3 length, D gene, CDR3 DNA, CDR3 protein. D genes are given only for firm matches. Size tells how often a clone was seen (once, few, many) or the class of an expanded clone, and some rows leave it out.

size: NA; V: TRBV6-5; J: TRBJ2-7; length: 15; D: TRBD2; DNA: TGTGCCAGCAGTTACGGTCCAGCGGGGGGGTACGAGCAGTACTTC; CDR3: CASSYGPAGGYEQYF
size: NA; V: TRBV7-2; J: TRBJ1-5; length: 15; D: NA; DNA: TGTGCCAGCAGCTTATCTGTGGAGAGCAATCAGCCCCAGCATTTT; CDR3: CASSLSVESNQPQHF
size: NA; V: TRBV5-6; J: TRBJ2-2; length: 14; D: TRBD2; DNA: TGTGCCAGCAGACCCTGGGAGGGGACCGGGGAGCTGTTTTTT; CDR3: CASRPWEGTGELFF
size: NA; V: TRBV15; J: TRBJ1-5; length: 14; D: NA; DNA: TGTGCCACCAGCCTACAACCGGGGTATCAGCCCCAGCATTTT; CDR3: CATSLQPGYQPQHF
size: NA; V: TRBV4-1; J: TRBJ2-3; length: 16; D: NA; DNA: TGCGCCAGCAGCCAAGAAGGAGCGGCGAGTACAGATACGCAGTATTTT; CDR3: CASSQEGAASTDTQYF
size: NA; V: TRBV19; J: TRBJ2-1; length: 15; D: TRBD2; DNA: TGTGCCAGTAGTATAGCAGCAGCGGGGCCCCGGGAGCAGTTCTTC; CDR3: CASSIAAAGPREQFF
size: NA; V: TRBV3-1/TRBV3-2; J: TRBJ1-2; length: 14; D: NA; DNA: TGTGCCAGCAGCCTACGGGGCCCTAACTATGGCTACACCTTC; CDR3: CASSLRGPNYGYTF
size: NA; V: TRBV2; J: TRBJ2-3; length: 16; D: NA; DNA: TGTGCCAGCACCCACATGGAAGGGATCGGGACAGATACGCAGTATTTT; CDR3: CASTHMEGIGTDTQYF
size: NA; V: TRBV11-3; J: TRBJ2-1; length: 16; D: NA; DNA: TGTGCCAGCAGCTCGCGACCGAGCGGGTCCTACAATGAGCAGTTCTTC; CDR3: CASSSRPSGSYNEQFF
size: NA; V: TRBV11-2; J: TRBJ2-1; length: 15; D: TRBD1; DNA: TGTGCCAGCAGCTTAGAGCCAGGGGGAAGGAGTGAGCAGTTCTTC; CDR3: CASSLEPGGRSEQFF
size: NA; V: TRBV5-4; J: TRBJ2-3; length: 15; D: TRBD1; DNA: TGTGCCAGCAGCTCCGGACAGGGTTTCACAGATACGCAGTATTTT; CDR3: CASSSGQGFTDTQYF
size: NA; V: TRBV9; J: TRBJ2-1; length: 15; D: TRBD2; DNA: TGTGCCAGCAGCCTTACGGCGGCGGGGGGCAATGAGCAGTTCTTC; CDR3: CASSLTAAGGNEQFF
size: NA; V: TRBV14; J: TRBJ2-1; length: 14; D: NA; DNA: TGTGCCAGCAGCCAGGCTGCGGGGTTCAATGAGCAGTTCTTC; CDR3: CASSQAAGFNEQFF
size: NA; V: TRBV3-1/TRBV3-2; J: TRBJ2-2; length: 15; D: NA; DNA: TGTGCCAGCAGCCGGACCGTAACTCCGACCGGGGAGCTGTTTTTT; CDR3: CASSRTVTPTGELFF
size: few; V: TRBV14; J: TRBJ1-2; length: 14; D: TRBD1; DNA: TGTGCCAGCAGCGCTATGACAGGGACGTATGGCTACACCTTC; CDR3: CASSAMTGTYGYTF
size: NA; V: TRBV28; J: TRBJ1-2; length: 15; D: TRBD1; DNA: TGTGCCAGCAGTTTACCCCAGGGGGCTAGGTCTGGCTACACCTTC; CDR3: CASSLPQGARSGYTF
size: NA; V: TRBV4-1; J: TRBJ1-1; length: 16; D: NA; DNA: TGCGCCAGCAGCCAGAGTATTGTCCGGGGGCCCACTGAAGCTTTCTTT; CDR3: CASSQSIVRGPTEAFF
size: NA; V: TRBV6-5; J: TRBJ2-7; length: 15; D: TRBD1; DNA: TGTGCCAGCAGAACCCGGGACAGGGGAACCTACGAGCAGTACTTC; CDR3: CASRTRDRGTYEQYF
size: NA; V: TRBV30; J: TRBJ1-5; length: 13; D: NA; DNA: TGTGCCTCGTCTACAGGGCTCAATCAGCCCCAGCATTTT; CDR3: CASSTGLNQPQHF
size: NA; V: TRBV6-5; J: TRBJ1-2; length: 11; D: NA; DNA: TGTGCCAGCAGCAAGGGGGACGGCTACACCTTC; CDR3: CASSKGDGYTF
size: NA; V: TRBV6-2/TRBV6-3; J: TRBJ1-2; length: 14; D: TRBD1; DNA: TGTGCCAGCAGTTATCCGACAGGGGCCTATGGCTACACCTTC; CDR3: CASSYPTGAYGYTF
size: once; V: TRBV6-2/TRBV6-3; J: TRBJ2-3; length: 20; D: NA; DNA: TGTGCCAGCAGTTACTCGACTTCCATCCGGGACTTTTCTAGCACAGATACGCAGTATTTT; CDR3: CASSYSTSIRDFSSTDTQYF
size: NA; V: TRBV12-3/TRBV12-4; J: TRBJ1-1; length: 13; D: NA; DNA: TGTGCCAGCAGCCCGAGGAGAGGCACTGAAGCTTTCTTT; CDR3: CASSPRRGTEAFF
size: once; V: TRBV20-1; J: TRBJ1-1; length: 11; D: NA; DNA: TGCAGTGCCACCCCGGGCACTGAAGCTTTCTTT; CDR3: CSATPGTEAFF
size: NA; V: TRBV5-1; J: TRBJ1-2; length: 13; D: NA; DNA: TGCGCCAGCAGCTTAGGACTGATTTATGGCTACACCTTC; CDR3: CASSLGLIYGYTF
size: once; V: TRBV3-1/TRBV3-2; J: TRBJ1-6; length: 16; D: NA; DNA: TGTGCCAGCAGCCAGGAACTTAGCTTAGGGAATTCACCCCTCCACTTT; CDR3: CASSQELSLGNSPLHF
size: NA; V: TRBV5-6; J: TRBJ2-2; length: 16; D: TRBD2; DNA: TGTGCCAGCAGCTTGTTTGGGGGGGCGAACACCGGGGAGCTGTTTTTT; CDR3: CASSLFGGANTGELFF
size: NA; V: TRBV18; J: TRBJ1-6; length: 14; D: TRBD1; DNA: TGTGCCAGCTCACGGGACAGACATAATTCACCCCTCCACTTT; CDR3: CASSRDRHNSPLHF
size: NA; V: TRBV19; J: TRBJ2-2; length: 15; D: NA; DNA: TGTGCCAGTAGTCCCGAGGGGGGTTACACCGGGGAGCTGTTTTTT; CDR3: CASSPEGGYTGELFF
size: NA; V: TRBV11-2; J: TRBJ2-1; length: 17; D: TRBD2; DNA: TGTGCCAGCAGCCGGACTAGCGGGGGACGCTCCTACAATGAGCAGTTCTTC; CDR3: CASSRTSGGRSYNEQFF
size: NA; V: TRBV7-8; J: TRBJ2-1; length: 16; D: TRBD2; DNA: TGTGCCAGCAGCCTCTATTTGCGGGGGACCTACAATGAGCAGTTCTTC; CDR3: CASSLYLRGTYNEQFF
size: NA; V: TRBV19; J: TRBJ1-6; length: 15; D: NA; DNA: TGTGCCAGTAGCCCCGCAGGAGGGGCCTTAATGCCCCTCCACTTT; CDR3: CASSPAGGALMPLHF
size: NA; V: TRBV5-6; J: TRBJ2-3; length: 14; D: NA; DNA: TGTGCCAGCAGCGGGAAGGGGGGCAGGGATACGCAGTATTTT; CDR3: CASSGKGGRDTQYF
size: NA; V: TRBV29-1; J: TRBJ1-2; length: 12; D: NA; DNA: TGCAGCGTTGAGGAGGGCGGGGGTGGCTACACCTTC; CDR3: CSVEEGGGGYTF
size: NA; V: TRBV3-1/TRBV3-2; J: TRBJ2-1; length: 17; D: NA; DNA: TGTGCCAGCAGCCAGGCGGCCGGGACCTTGACAACCAATGAGCAGTTCTTC; CDR3: CASSQAAGTLTTNEQFF
size: NA; V: TRBV18; J: TRBJ2-1; length: 16; D: TRBD2; DNA: TGTGCCAGCTCACCCGGGACTATTAACTCCTACAATGAGCAGTTCTTC; CDR3: CASSPGTINSYNEQFF
size: NA; V: TRBV7-8; J: TRBJ2-7; length: 16; D: TRBD1; DNA: TGTGCCAGCAGCTTAACAGGGGGCATTGTATCCTACGAGCAGTACTTC; CDR3: CASSLTGGIVSYEQYF
size: NA; V: TRBV19; J: TRBJ1-1; length: 16; D: TRBD1; DNA: TGTGCCAGTAGTATCAACCGGGACAGACCGAACACTGAAGCTTTCTTT; CDR3: CASSINRDRPNTEAFF
size: NA; V: TRBV15; J: TRBJ2-2; length: 16; D: TRBD1; DNA: TGTGCCACCAGCAGAGAGATGACAGGGATTACCGGGGAGCTGTTTTTT; CDR3: CATSREMTGITGELFF
size: NA; V: TRBV18; J: TRBJ1-4; length: 14; D: NA; DNA: TGTGCCAGCTCACCGACAGGATATAATGAAAAACTGTTTTTT; CDR3: CASSPTGYNEKLFF
size: NA; V: TRBV6-5; J: TRBJ1-6; length: 14; D: NA; DNA: TGTGCCAGCAGTTACTCTCTCGAGGGGTTGTCCCTCCACTTT; CDR3: CASSYSLEGLSLHF
size: NA; V: TRBV2; J: TRBJ1-2; length: 13; D: NA; DNA: TGTGCCAGCAGTGCGGTCACTAACTATGGCTACACCTTC; CDR3: CASSAVTNYGYTF
size: NA; V: TRBV6-5; J: TRBJ1-5; length: 15; D: NA; DNA: TGTGCCAGCAGGGGGGTCGGGACCCACAATCAGCCCCAGCATTTT; CDR3: CASRGVGTHNQPQHF
size: NA; V: TRBV7-9; J: TRBJ1-1; length: 16; D: TRBD1; DNA: TGTGCCAGCAGCTTAAAACAGGGGGCAGAGGGCACTGAAGCTTTCTTT; CDR3: CASSLKQGAEGTEAFF
size: NA; V: TRBV5-7; J: TRBJ1-5; length: 17; D: NA; DNA: TGTGCCAGCAGCTTGGTGGGAGGGCTGATTAGCAATCAGCCCCAGCATTTT; CDR3: CASSLVGGLISNQPQHF
size: NA; V: TRBV5-1; J: TRBJ1-5; length: 14; D: NA; DNA: TGCGCCAGCAGCTCGGGTCCTAGCAATCAGCCCCAGCATTTT; CDR3: CASSSGPSNQPQHF
size: NA; V: TRBV5-6; J: TRBJ1-1; length: 14; D: NA; DNA: TGTGCCAGCAGCTCCGGCCAGCCGAACACTGAAGCTTTCTTT; CDR3: CASSSGQPNTEAFF
size: NA; V: TRBV2; J: TRBJ2-3; length: 11; D: NA; DNA: TGTGCCGGGTCCCAAGCAGATACGCAGTATTTT; CDR3: CAGSQADTQYF
size: NA; V: TRBV15; J: TRBJ1-5; length: 16; D: NA; DNA: TGTGCCACCAGCAGAGAATCTGCGGGTTTGGATCAGCCCCAGCATTTT; CDR3: CATSRESAGLDQPQHF
size: NA; V: TRBV5-5; J: TRBJ2-7; length: 16; D: TRBD1; DNA: TGTGCCAGCAGCAGGACCGGGACAGCGAGCTCCTACGAGCAGTACTTC; CDR3: CASSRTGTASSYEQYF
size: NA; V: TRBV9; J: TRBJ2-2; length: 16; D: NA; DNA: TGTGCCAGCAGCGCGGGGGGCCTTATAGGTACCGGGGAGCTGTTTTTT; CDR3: CASSAGGLIGTGELFF
size: NA; V: TRBV11-2; J: TRBJ2-5; length: 16; D: TRBD2; DNA: TGTGCCAGCAGCCCACGACTAGCGGGGGGTCAAGAGACCCAGTACTTC; CDR3: CASSPRLAGGQETQYF
size: NA; V: TRBV5-1; J: TRBJ1-1; length: 16; D: NA; DNA: TGCGCCAGCAGCCTAAGGACGAAGGGGTTGGGCACTGAAGCTTTCTTT; CDR3: CASSLRTKGLGTEAFF
size: NA; V: TRBV6-5; J: TRBJ1-1; length: 14; D: TRBD1; DNA: TGTGCCAGCAGACAGGGGATTGGGAACACTGAAGCTTTCTTT; CDR3: CASRQGIGNTEAFF
size: once; V: TRBV3-1/TRBV3-2; J: TRBJ2-3; length: 13; D: NA; DNA: TGTGCCAGCAGGGAATGGAACACAGATACGCAGTATTTT; CDR3: CASREWNTDTQYF
size: NA; V: TRBV18; J: TRBJ2-6; length: 15; D: NA; DNA: TGTGCCAGCTCACCACGGGGATCTGGGGCCAACGTCCTGACTTTC; CDR3: CASSPRGSGANVLTF
size: NA; V: TRBV5-5; J: TRBJ2-2; length: 16; D: TRBD1; DNA: TGTGCCAGCAGCTCTCAGGGACAGCCTTGGACCGGGGAGCTGTTTTTT; CDR3: CASSSQGQPWTGELFF
size: NA; V: TRBV6-6; J: TRBJ2-7; length: 13; D: NA; DNA: TGTGCCAGCAAGGTAAAGTCAATCTACGAGCAGTACTTC; CDR3: CASKVKSIYEQYF